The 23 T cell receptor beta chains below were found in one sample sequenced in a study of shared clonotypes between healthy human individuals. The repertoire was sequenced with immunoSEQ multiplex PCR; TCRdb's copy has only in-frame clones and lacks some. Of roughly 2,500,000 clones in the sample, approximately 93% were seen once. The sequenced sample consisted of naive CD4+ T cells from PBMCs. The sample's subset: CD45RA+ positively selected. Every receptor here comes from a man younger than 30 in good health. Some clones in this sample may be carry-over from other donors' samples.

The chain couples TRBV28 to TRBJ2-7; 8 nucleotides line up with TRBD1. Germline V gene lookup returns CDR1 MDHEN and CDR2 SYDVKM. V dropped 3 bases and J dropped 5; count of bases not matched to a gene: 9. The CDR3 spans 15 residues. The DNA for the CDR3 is TGTGCCAGCAGTTTTACAGGGGGGCGCATTGACGAGCAGTACTTC. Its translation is CASSFTGGRIDEQYF.

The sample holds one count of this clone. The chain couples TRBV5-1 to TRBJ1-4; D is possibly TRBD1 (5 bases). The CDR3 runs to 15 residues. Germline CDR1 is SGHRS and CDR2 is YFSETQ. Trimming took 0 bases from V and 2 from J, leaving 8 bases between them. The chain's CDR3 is CASSLVGTTNEKLFF. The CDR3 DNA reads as TGCGCCAGCAGCTTGGTAGGGACGACTAATGAAAAACTGTTTTTT.

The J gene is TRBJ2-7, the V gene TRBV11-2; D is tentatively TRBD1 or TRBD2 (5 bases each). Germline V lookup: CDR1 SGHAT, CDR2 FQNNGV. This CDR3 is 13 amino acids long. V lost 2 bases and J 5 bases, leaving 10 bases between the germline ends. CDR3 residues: CASSLLGVHEQYF. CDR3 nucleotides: TGTGCCAGCAGCTTACTGGGGGTCCACGAGCAGTACTTC.

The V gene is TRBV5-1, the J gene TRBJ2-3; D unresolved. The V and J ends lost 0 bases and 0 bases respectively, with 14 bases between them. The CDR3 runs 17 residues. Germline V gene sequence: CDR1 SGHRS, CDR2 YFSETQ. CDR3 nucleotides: TGCGCCAGCAGCTTGGGTTCCGGGTCCCAGAGCACAGATACGCAGTATTTT. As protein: CASSLGSGSQSTDTQYF.

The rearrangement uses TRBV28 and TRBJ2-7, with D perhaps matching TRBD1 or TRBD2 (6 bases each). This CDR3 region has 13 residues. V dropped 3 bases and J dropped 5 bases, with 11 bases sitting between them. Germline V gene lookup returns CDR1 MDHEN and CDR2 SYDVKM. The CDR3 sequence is CASSFGGLNEQYF. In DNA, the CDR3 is TGTGCCAGCAGTTTTGGGGGGCTGAACGAGCAGTACTTC.

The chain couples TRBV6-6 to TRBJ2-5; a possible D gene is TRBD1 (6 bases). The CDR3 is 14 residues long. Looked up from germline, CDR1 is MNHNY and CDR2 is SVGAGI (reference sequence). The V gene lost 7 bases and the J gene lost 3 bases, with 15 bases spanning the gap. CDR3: CASIMTGEKETQYF. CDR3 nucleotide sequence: TGTGCCAGCATTATGACAGGAGAAAAAGAGACCCAGTACTTC.

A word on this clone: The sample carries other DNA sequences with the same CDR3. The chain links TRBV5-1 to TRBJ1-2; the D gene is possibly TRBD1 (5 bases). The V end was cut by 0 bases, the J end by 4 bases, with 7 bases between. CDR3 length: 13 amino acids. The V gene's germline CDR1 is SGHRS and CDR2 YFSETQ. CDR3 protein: CASSLVGGYGYTF. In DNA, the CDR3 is TGCGCCAGCAGCTTGGTTGGGGGCTATGGCTACACCTTC.

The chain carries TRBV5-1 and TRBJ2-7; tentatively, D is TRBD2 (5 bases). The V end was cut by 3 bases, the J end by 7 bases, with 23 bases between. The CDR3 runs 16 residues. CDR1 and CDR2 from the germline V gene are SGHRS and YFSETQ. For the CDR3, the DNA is TGCGCCAGCAGCTCCCAGATTTCTTTCGGGGTTGGGGAGCAGTACTTC. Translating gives CASSSQISFGVGEQYF. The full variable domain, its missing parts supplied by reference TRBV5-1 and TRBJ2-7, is KAGVTQTPRYLIKTRGQQVTLSCSPISGHRSVSWYQQTPGQGLQFLFEYFSETQRNKGNFPGRFSGRQFSNSRSEMNVSTLELGDSALYLCASSSQISFGVGEQYFGPGTRLTVT.

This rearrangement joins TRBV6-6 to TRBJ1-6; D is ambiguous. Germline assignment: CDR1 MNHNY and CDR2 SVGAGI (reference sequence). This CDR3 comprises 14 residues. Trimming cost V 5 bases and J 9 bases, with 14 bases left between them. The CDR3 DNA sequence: TGTGCCAGCAGTGGGAGCGGTATGTTTTCACCCCTCCACTTT. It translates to CASSGSGMFSPLHF.

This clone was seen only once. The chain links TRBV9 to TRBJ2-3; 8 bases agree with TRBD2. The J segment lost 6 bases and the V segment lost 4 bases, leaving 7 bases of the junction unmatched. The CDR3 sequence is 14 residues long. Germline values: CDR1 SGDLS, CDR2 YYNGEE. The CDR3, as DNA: TGTGCCAGCAGCCCTTTCCGGGAGGGGGATACGCAGTATTTT. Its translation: CASSPFREGDTQYF.

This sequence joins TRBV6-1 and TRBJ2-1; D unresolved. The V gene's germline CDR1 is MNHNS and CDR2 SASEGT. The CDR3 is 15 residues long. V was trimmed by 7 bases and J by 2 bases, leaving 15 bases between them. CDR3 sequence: CASNLRLLTYNEQFF. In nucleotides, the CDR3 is TGTGCCAGCAACCTAAGACTCCTAACCTACAATGAGCAGTTCTTC.

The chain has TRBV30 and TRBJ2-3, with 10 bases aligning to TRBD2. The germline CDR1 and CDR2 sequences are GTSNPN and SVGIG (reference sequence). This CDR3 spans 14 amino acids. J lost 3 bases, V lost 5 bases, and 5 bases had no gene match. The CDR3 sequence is CAWLEREGTDTQYF. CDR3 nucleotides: TGTGCCTGGTTGGAGCGGGAGGGGACAGATACGCAGTATTTT.

CDR3 sequence (DNA): TGTGCCAGTAGTACCCAGGCGGGAGGCCACTACGAGCAGTACTTC. This encodes CASSTQAGGHYEQYF. This chain uses TRBV19 with TRBJ2-7; 8 bases fit TRBD2. Per germline, CDR1 LNHDA and CDR2 SQIVND (reference sequence). V was clipped by 4 bases and J by 3 bases; unmatched bases: 8. There are 15 residues in the CDR3. The entire variable domain, with the rest obtained from reference TRBV19 and TRBJ2-7, is as follows: DGGITQSPKYLFRKEGQNVTLSCEQNLNHDAMYWYRQDPGQGLRLIYYSQIVNDFQKGDIAEGYSVSREKKESFPLTVTSAQKNPTAFYLCASSTQAGGHYEQYFGPGTRLTVT.

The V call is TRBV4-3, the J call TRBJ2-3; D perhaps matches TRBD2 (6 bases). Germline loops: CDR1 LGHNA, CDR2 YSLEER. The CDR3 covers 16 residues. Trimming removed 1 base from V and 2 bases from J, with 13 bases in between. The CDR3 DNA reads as TGCGCCAGCAGCCAAGGGGACGGGAGCTCCACAGATACGCAGTATTTT. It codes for CASSQGDGSSTDTQYF.

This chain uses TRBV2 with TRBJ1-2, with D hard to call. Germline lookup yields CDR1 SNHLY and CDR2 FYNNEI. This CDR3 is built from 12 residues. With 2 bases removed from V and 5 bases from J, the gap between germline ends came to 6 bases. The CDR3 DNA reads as TGTGCCAGCAGTGAACGGCAGTATGGCTACACCTTC. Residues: CASSERQYGYTF.

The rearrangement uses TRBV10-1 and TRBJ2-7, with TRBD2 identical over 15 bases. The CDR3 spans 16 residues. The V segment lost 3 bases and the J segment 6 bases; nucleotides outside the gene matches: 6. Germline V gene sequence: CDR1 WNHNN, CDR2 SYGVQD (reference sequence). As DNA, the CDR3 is TGCGCCAGCAGTGACCTCGGACTAGCGGGAGGGCCCGAGCAGTACTTC. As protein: CASSDLGLAGGPEQYF.

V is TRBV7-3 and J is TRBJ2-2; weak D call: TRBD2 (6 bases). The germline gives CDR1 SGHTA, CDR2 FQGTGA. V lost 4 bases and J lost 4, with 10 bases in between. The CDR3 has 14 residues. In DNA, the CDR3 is TGTGCCAGCAGCTACCTAGCGCTCACCGGGGAGCTGTTTTTT. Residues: CASSYLALTGELFF. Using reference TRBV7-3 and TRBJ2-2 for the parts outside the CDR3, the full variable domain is GAGVSQTPSNKVTEKGKYVELRCDPISGHTALYWYRQSLGQGPEFLIYFQGTGAADDSGLPNDRFFAVRPEGSVSTLKIQRTERGDSAVYLCASSYLALTGELFFGEGSRLTVL.

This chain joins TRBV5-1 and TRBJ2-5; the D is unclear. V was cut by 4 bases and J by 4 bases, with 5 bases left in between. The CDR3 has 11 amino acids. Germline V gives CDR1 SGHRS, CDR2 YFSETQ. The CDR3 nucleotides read TGCGCCAGCAGCGCGAGAGAGACCCAGTACTTC. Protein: CASSARETQYF.

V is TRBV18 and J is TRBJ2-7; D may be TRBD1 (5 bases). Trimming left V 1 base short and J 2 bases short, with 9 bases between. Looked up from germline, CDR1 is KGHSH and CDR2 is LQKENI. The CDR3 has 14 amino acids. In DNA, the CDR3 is TGTGCCAGCTCACCACTGTTCAGGGCCTACGAGCAGTACTTC. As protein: CASSPLFRAYEQYF.

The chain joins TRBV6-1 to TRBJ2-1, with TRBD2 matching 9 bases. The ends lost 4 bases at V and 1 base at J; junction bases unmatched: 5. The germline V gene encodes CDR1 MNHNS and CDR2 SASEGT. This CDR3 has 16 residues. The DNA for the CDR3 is TGTGCCAGCAGTGGCCGACTAGCGGTATCCTACAATGAGCAGTTCTTC. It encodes CASSGRLAVSYNEQFF.

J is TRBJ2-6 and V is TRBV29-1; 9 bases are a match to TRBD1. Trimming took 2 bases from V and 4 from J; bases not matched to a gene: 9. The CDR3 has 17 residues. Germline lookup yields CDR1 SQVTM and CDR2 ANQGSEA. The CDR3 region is CSVETLTGGSGANVLTF. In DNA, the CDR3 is TGCAGCGTTGAAACCCTCACAGGGGGCTCAGGGGCCAACGTCCTGACTTTC.

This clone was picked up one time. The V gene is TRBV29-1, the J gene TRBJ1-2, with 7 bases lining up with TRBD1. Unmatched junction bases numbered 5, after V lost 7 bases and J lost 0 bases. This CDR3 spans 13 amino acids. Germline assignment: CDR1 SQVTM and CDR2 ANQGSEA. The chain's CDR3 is CSARTGSNYGYTF. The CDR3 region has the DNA TGCAGCGCCCGGACAGGCTCTAACTATGGCTACACCTTC.

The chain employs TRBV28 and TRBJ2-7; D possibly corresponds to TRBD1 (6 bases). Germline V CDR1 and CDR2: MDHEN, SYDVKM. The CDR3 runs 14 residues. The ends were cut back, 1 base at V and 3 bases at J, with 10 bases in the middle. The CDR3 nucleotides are TGTGCCAGCAGTTTATCGGGACACCGCTACGAGCAGTACTTC. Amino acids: CASSLSGHRYEQYF. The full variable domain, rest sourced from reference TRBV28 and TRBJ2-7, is DVKVTQSSRYLVKRTGEKVFLECVQDMDHENMFWYRQDPGLGLRLIYFSYDVKMKEKGDIPEGYSVSREKKERFSLILESASTNQTSMYLCASSLSGHRYEQYFGPGTRLTVT.